This T cell receptor (beta chain) was sequenced for a study of OX40 agonist ivuxolimab in advanced cancers. Details on this clone: Within the sample, other DNA sequences also encode this same CDR3.

With baseline, cycle 4 day 1, and cycle 7 day 1 as timepoints, blood was sampled. TCRdb's copy holds only in-frame clones and misses some; the assay was immunoSEQ multiplex PCR. The sample yields approximately 64,000 clones, 86% seen once. The sequence came from an adult with an advanced solid tumor such as melanoma, head and neck, liver or kidney cancer. The sequencing used CD4+ or CD8+ T cells sorted from blood, collected in a trial of the OX40 agonist ivuxolimab.

CDR3 DNA sequence: TGTGCCAGCAGCTTAGATCGCGTGGAAGAGACCCAGTACTTC. The encoded protein is CASSLDRVEETQYF. J is TRBJ2-5 and V is TRBV11-2; D call uncertain. Trimming took off 0 bases at V and 3 bases at J, with 8 bases between the two ends. The length of the CDR3 is 14 residues. From germline, CDR1 is SGHAT and CDR2 FQNNGV.